This T cell receptor (beta chain) was sequenced during a study of T cells after yellow fever vaccination. In this sample, this clonotype turned up a few times. No antigen is known for it. Trimming removed 3 bases at V and 12 bases at J, with 17 bases between. The germline V gene encodes CDR1 LGHNA and CDR2 YNFKEQ. This CDR3 is 13 amino acids long. TCRdb reprocessed the 5' RACE reads via MiXCR and lists one record per CDR3 protein. This table holds 250,000 to 300,000 distinct CDR3 sequences, about 5.2% found once. Whole-study results and caveats: At around 96% for CD4 and almost 90% for CD8, most primary-vaccination clones showed up again after the booster. Only a minor proportion of clonotypes was detected across both CD4 and CD8 compartments. Weaker overall, the secondary response nonetheless peaked faster (day 5 versus 15). Within FACS-sorted repertoires, abundant clonotypes contaminating from the bulk population could be present.

The chain employs TRBV4-2 and TRBJ1-2; unclear D gene. The clonotype was recovered from a man aged 18 to 30 who received the YFV17D yellow fever vaccine. The starting material was CD4+ T cells sorted from PBMCs, obtained on the day of the yellow fever booster vaccination. CDR3 amino acids: CASSQGRALENTF. DNA for the CDR3: TGTGCCAGCAGCCAGGGGAGGGCACTAGAAAACACCTTC.